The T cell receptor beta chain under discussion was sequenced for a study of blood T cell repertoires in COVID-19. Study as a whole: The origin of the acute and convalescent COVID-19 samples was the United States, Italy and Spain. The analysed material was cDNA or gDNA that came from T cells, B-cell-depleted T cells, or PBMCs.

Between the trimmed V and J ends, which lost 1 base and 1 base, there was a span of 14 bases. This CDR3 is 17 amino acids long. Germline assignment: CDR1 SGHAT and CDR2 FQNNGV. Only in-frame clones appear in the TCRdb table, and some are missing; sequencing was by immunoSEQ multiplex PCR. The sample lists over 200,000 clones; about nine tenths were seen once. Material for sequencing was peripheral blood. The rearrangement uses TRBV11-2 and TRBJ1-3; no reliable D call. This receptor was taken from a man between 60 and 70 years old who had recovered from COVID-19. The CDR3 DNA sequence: TGTGCCAGCAGCTTAGTCCAAACCTCGCTATCTGGAAACACCATATATTTT. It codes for CASSLVQTSLSGNTIYF.